This T cell receptor beta chain emerged from a study of shared clonotypes between healthy human individuals. About the research overall: The study enrolled two women and a few men aged 18 to 49.

Measured with immunoSEQ multiplex PCR; TCRdb has only the in-frame clones, and not every one. This table holds 550,000 to 850,000 clones, roughly 72% found once. Study outcomes and limitations: The small donor group covered limited genetic and exposure diversity.

Healthy HIV-negative adults with no recent acute infections or vaccinations were recruited as donors. About this clone itself: Its matching antigen is unknown.

This CDR3 is built from 17 residues. From germline, CDR1 is SGHTA and CDR2 FQGNSA. J gave up 2 bases and V 1 base, and 7 bases lay outside the gene matches. The rearrangement uses TRBV7-2 and TRBJ2-1; 8 nucleotides align to TRBD2. This receptor was identified in a woman aged 25 to 39 in good health. Sample: memory CD4+ T cells sorted from blood. The sample's subset: CD45RA-negative fraction. CDR3 nucleotide sequence: TGTGCCAGCAGCTTAGATACTAGCGGCTATACCTACAATGAGCAGTTCTTC. Translation: CASSLDTSGYTYNEQFF. The full variable domain, its missing parts supplied by reference TRBV7-2 and TRBJ2-1, is GAGVSQSPSNKVTEKGKDVELRCDPISGHTALYWYRQSLGQGLEFLIYFQGNSAPDKSGLPSDRFSAERTGGSVSTLTIQRTQQEDSAVYLCASSLDTSGYTYNEQFFGPGTRLTVL.